This TCR beta chain was identified in a study of beta chain features in type 1 diabetes. Study findings and constraints: VDJ junctions in type 1 diabetes patients carried more deletions and fewer insertions. cDNA-based sequencing might over-represent cells highly expressing TCR.

The CDR3 covers 15 residues. The germline gives CDR1 MDHEN, CDR2 SYDVKM. Trimming took 10 bases from V and 2 from J; bases not matched to a gene: 11. TCRB transcripts that were expressed got sequenced, as all of the isolated RNA had been reverse transcribed. The average read count of naive, central memory and regulatory T cell samples was around 3.8 million. Libraries were prepared by immunoSEQ multiplex PCR; TCRdb keeps only in-frame clonotypes and omits some of them. This table holds over 700,000 clones, roughly a sixth found once. Concerning this clone: Its specificity is not known.

All of the sorted populations showed purity greater than 98%. Sequencing input: naive CD4+ T cells from blood. V usage is TRBV28 and J usage is TRBJ2-1, with TRBD1 matching 7 bases. This receptor was identified in a woman aged 18-29 years in good health. The DNA for the CDR3 is TGTGCCACCCATTTGTCCGGACAGGCCTACAATGAGCAGTTCTTC. It yields the protein CATHLSGQAYNEQFF.